The 20 T cell receptor beta chains presented below share a single source sample, sequenced in a study of T cell responses to AZD1222 COVID-19 vaccine listed by TCRdb under 2021. According to the study, the label for this sample's time point signals: baseline before first vaccination. Library preparation employed the immunoSEQ multiplex PCR assay. Not all clones reach the TCRdb copy of this immuneACCESS table, which keeps in-frame sequences only. Checked studies attribute under half of the gap to unresolved V genes and leave the rest unexplained. For this sample the table gives approximately 120,000 clones, of which approximately 91% were detected only once. The ten most abundant clones make up 4% to 5% of the sample. The specimen was peripheral blood, collected on day 0 of AZD1222 vaccination. These receptors all come from an adult in good health.

This clone was counted once. This rearrangement joins TRBV19 to TRBJ1-2; D is ambiguous. With 8 bases removed from V and 7 bases from J, the gap between germline ends came to 11 bases. The CDR3 is made up of 11 amino acids. Germline V gives CDR1 LNHDA, CDR2 SQIVND (reference sequence). CDR3 in amino acids: CASHGLFGYTF. The CDR3 bases are TGTGCCAGTCACGGCCTTTTTGGCTACACCTTC.

The chain recombines TRBV28 with TRBJ2-7; TRBD1 matches 8 bases. V lost 7 bases to trimming and J lost 4 bases; unmatched junction nucleotides: 6. Looked up from germline, CDR1 is MDHEN and CDR2 is SYDVKM. This CDR3 has 13 amino acids. The CDR3: CASTSWTGYEQYF. The CDR3 region has the DNA TGTGCCAGCACCTCCTGGACAGGGTACGAGCAGTACTTC.

The genes are TRBV24-1 and TRBJ1-2; 9 positions match TRBD1. CDR1 KGHDR and CDR2 SFDVKD come from the germline V gene. V was clipped by 2 bases and J by 5 bases; unmatched bases: 5. This CDR3 is 15 amino acids long. DNA of the CDR3: TGTGCCACCAGTGATTCCGGGACAGGGATTTATGGCTACACCTTC. Translation gives CATSDSGTGIYGYTF.

CDR3 protein: CASSPPGVRGYTF. CDR3 DNA: TGTGCCAGCTCACCACCTGGGGTGCGAGGCTACACCTTC. The chain has TRBV18 and TRBJ1-2; D not resolved. Germline V gene sequence: CDR1 KGHSH, CDR2 LQKENI. This CDR3 spans 13 amino acids. V was cut by 0 bases and J by 8 bases, with 10 bases left in between.

The chain has TRBV6-2 or TRBV6-3 and TRBJ1-1; 8 nucleotides agree with TRBD1. With V trimmed by 2 bases and J by 3 bases, 11 bases remained unmatched. Germline assignment: CDR1 MNHEY and CDR2 SVGEGT. This CDR3 contains 17 residues. As DNA, the CDR3 is TGTGCCAGCAGTTACGAGACAGGGGCAGGGTGGCACACTGAAGCTTTCTTT. Protein: CASSYETGAGWHTEAFF.

The chain uses TRBV6-2 or TRBV6-3 and TRBJ2-7, with no clear D. The germline V gene encodes CDR1 MNHEY and CDR2 SVGEGT. The CDR3 covers 18 residues. With 4 bases removed from V and 3 bases from J, the gap between germline ends came to 25 bases. CDR3 amino acids: CASSWPRFQISLNYEQYF. DNA for the CDR3: TGTGCCAGCAGTTGGCCCCGGTTTCAGATCTCCCTTAACTACGAGCAGTACTTC.

On this clone itself: One end of the junction varies from germline; a read error may be responsible. The chain combines TRBV20-1 with TRBJ1-1; D remains ambiguous. Germline lookup yields CDR1 DFQATT and CDR2 SNEGSKA (reference sequence). The length of the CDR3 is 9 residues. This chain's CDR3 is CSAETDRLF. Here the CDR3 DNA reads TGCAGTGCTGAGACGGACCGACTTTTT.

The chain uses TRBV6-5 and TRBJ1-6, with TRBD1 matching over 9 bases. Germline V gene data show CDR1 as MNHEY and CDR2 as SVGAGI. The CDR3 extends over 14 amino acids. Trimming removed 6 bases from V and 9 bases from J; junction bases left unmatched: 6. The CDR3 region is CASRPGTGISPLHF. CDR3 DNA: TGTGCCAGCAGACCCGGGACAGGGATTTCACCCCTCCACTTT.

The chain couples TRBV7-9 to TRBJ1-5; TRBD1 matches at 7 bases. CDR1 is SEHNR and CDR2 is FQNEAQ in the germline V gene (reference sequence). CDR3 length: 16 amino acids. Trimming removed 5 bases from V and 4 bases from J; junction bases left unmatched: 11. The DNA of the CDR3 is TGTGCCAGCAGCCCGTGGACAGGTAACCCGAATCAGCCCCAGCATTTT. Protein sequence: CASSPWTGNPNQPQHF.

This chain joins TRBV7-8 and TRBJ2-7; D perhaps matches TRBD1 (6 bases). The CDR3 contains 16 residues. Germline V gene data show CDR1 as SGHVS and CDR2 as FQNEAQ. Trimming removed 5 bases from V and 3 bases from J, with 20 bases in between. The CDR3, as DNA: TGTGCCAGCAGCGGCACCCGACAGGTAACAATCTACGAGCAGTACTTC. It encodes CASSGTRQVTIYEQYF. Variable domain in full (rest from reference TRBV7-8 and TRBJ2-7): GAGVSQSPRYKVAKRGQDVALRCDPISGHVSLFWYQQALGQGPEFLTYFQNEAQLDKSGLPSDRFFAERPEGSVSTLKIQRTQQEDSAVYLCASSGTRQVTIYEQYFGPGTRLTVT.

The rearrangement uses TRBV15 and TRBJ2-7; D gene uncertain. The V end lost 0 bases, the J end lost 5 bases, and 11 bases lay between the germline ends. CDR1 is LNHNV and CDR2 is YYDKDF in the germline V gene (reference sequence). The CDR3 contains 14 residues. The CDR3 loop is CATSRDWRNHEQYF. In nucleotides, the CDR3 is TGTGCCACCAGCAGAGATTGGCGGAACCACGAGCAGTACTTC.

The chain uses TRBV5-1 and TRBJ2-7, with D perhaps assigned TRBD1 or TRBD2 (5 bases each). V lost 4 bases and J 2 bases, leaving 13 bases between the germline ends. In germline, CDR1 is SGHRS, CDR2 YFSETQ. This CDR3 has 14 amino acids. CDR3 DNA sequence: TGCGCCAGCAGCCCCCGGGACCCTACCTACGAGCAGTACTTC. Protein: CASSPRDPTYEQYF.

This chain links TRBV30 with TRBJ1-2; D not resolved. This CDR3 comprises 13 residues. From germline, CDR1 is GTSNPN and CDR2 SVGIG (reference sequence). Trimming cost V 5 bases and J 4 bases, with 14 bases left between them. The CDR3 reads CAWGRDGFYGYTF. The CDR3 nucleotides read TGTGCCTGGGGCAGAGACGGGTTCTATGGCTACACCTTC.

This chain uses TRBV21-1 with TRBJ2-3; TRBD1 reflects the table's D call only, with no check against the DNA. TRBV21-1 is a pseudogene locus. This CDR3 is built from 14 residues. The DNA for the CDR3 is TGTGCCAGCAACCCAGGGGAACCCTGCTATACGCAGTATTTT. Its translation is CASNPGEPCYTQYF.

V gene TRBV5-4 combines with J gene TRBJ2-2; D might be TRBD1 or TRBD2, each matching 5 bases. CDR1 is SGHNT and CDR2 is YYREEE in the germline V gene (reference sequence). V was trimmed by 4 bases and J by 7 bases, leaving 14 bases between them. The CDR3 has 14 amino acids. The CDR3 bases are TGTGCCAGCAGCCCCGAGTTGAGGGGCGGGGAGCTGTTTTTT. The encoded protein is CASSPELRGGELFF.

The chain links TRBV10-3 to TRBJ1-1; 7 nucleotides match TRBD1. This CDR3 spans 14 amino acids. Germline V lookup: CDR1 ENHRY, CDR2 SYGVKD. The V gene end was trimmed by 4 bases and the J gene end by 5 bases; junction bases not matched to a gene: 7. The CDR3 DNA follows: TGTGCCATCAGTGTTGACAGGGAGATTACTGAAGCTTTCTTT. It codes for CAISVDREITEAFF.

A note on this clone: One junction end does not reproduce the germline sequence, and a read error may be involved. The chain is built from TRBV7-9 and TRBJ2-6; D is undetermined. CDR3 length: 19 amino acids. Germline lookup yields CDR1 SEHNR and CDR2 FQNEAQ (reference sequence). Written as DNA, the CDR3 is TGTGCCAGCAGCCATCCCAGGCCCGGCCCGGCCTCTCGGGCCAACGTCCTGACTTTC. Protein sequence: CASSHPRPGPASRANVLTF.

This clone was picked up one time. The V gene is TRBV9, the J gene TRBJ1-6; D is possibly TRBD1 (5 bases). V shed 4 bases and J shed 7 bases, with 15 bases lying between them. Per the germline V gene, CDR1 is SGDLS and CDR2 is YYNGEE. This CDR3 region has 15 residues. CDR3: CASSTEVRGNSPLHF. CDR3 nucleotides: TGTGCCAGCAGCACCGAAGTTCGGGGGAATTCACCCCTCCACTTT.

The chain joins TRBV7-9 to TRBJ2-3, with D perhaps given as TRBD1 or TRBD2 (6 bases each). The germline gives CDR1 SEHNR, CDR2 FQNEAQ (reference sequence). This CDR3 spans 16 amino acids. V dropped 5 bases and J dropped 4 bases, with 19 bases sitting between them. Written as DNA, the CDR3 is TGTGCCAGCAGCCTCCAAGGGGGACTGGGGGCAGATACGCAGTATTTT. As protein: CASSLQGGLGADTQYF.

The chain has TRBV19 and TRBJ1-3, with D perhaps matching TRBD1 (5 bases). Per germline, CDR1 LNHDA and CDR2 SQIVND (reference sequence). The CDR3 loop spans 17 amino acids. The ends were cut back, 6 bases at V and 3 bases at J, with 21 bases in the middle. CDR3 region: CASRRDVSSVVGNTIYF. CDR3 bases: TGTGCCAGTAGACGGGACGTGTCTTCGGTTGTTGGAAACACCATATATTTT.